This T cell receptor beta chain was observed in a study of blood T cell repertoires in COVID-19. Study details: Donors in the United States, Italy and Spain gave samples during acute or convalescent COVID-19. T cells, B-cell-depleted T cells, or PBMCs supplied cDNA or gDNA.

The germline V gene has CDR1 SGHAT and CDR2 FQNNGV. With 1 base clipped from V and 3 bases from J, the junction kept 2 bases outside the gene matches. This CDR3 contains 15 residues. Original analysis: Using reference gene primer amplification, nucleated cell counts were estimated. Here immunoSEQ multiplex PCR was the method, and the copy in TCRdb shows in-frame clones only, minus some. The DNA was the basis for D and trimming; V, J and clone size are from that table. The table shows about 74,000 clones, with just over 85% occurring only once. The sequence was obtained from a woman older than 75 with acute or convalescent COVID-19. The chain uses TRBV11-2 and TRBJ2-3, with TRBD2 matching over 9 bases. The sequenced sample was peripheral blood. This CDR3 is CASSLAAGGTDTQYF. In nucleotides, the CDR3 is TGTGCCAGCAGCTTAGCTGCGGGAGGGACAGATACGCAGTATTTT.